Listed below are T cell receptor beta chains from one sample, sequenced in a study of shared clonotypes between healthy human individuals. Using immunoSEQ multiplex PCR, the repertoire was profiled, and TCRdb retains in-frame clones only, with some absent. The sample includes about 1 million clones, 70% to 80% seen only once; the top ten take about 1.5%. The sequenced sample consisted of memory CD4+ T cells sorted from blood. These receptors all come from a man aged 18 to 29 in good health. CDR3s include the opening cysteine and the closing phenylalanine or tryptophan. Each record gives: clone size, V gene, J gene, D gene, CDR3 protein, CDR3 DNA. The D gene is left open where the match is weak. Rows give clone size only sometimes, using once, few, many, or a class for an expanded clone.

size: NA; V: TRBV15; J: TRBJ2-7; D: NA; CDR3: CATSRDQLPEPYEQYF; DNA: TGTGCCACCAGCAGAGATCAGCTACCAGAACCCTACGAGCAGTACTTC
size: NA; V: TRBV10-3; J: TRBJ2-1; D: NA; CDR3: CAISELLQAIPVDEQFF; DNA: TGTGCCATCAGTGAGCTATTACAGGCAATACCGGTCGATGAGCAGTTCTTC
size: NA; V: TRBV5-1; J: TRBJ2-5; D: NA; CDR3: CASSSGSSETQYF; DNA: TGCGCCAGCAGTAGCGGCTCGTCAGAGACCCAGTACTTC
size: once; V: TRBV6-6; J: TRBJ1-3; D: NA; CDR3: CASSYTQDSSGNTIYF; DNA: TGTGCCAGCAGTTACACCCAGGACTCGTCAGGAAACACCATATATTTT
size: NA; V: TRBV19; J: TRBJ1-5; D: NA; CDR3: CASRYREDQPQHF; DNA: TGTGCCAGCCGATACAGGGAAGATCAGCCCCAGCATTTT
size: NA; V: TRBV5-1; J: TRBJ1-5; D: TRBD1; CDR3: CASSTGAPNQPQHF; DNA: TGCGCCAGCAGCACAGGGGCCCCTAATCAGCCCCAGCATTTT
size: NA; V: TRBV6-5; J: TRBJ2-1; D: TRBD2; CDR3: CASSYSGRSTYNEQFF; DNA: TGTGCCAGCAGTTATAGCGGGAGGTCCACCTACAATGAGCAGTTCTTC
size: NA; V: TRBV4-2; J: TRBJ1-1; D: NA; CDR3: CASSQEGGNTEAFF; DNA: TGTGCCAGCAGCCAAGAAGGGGGGAACACTGAAGCTTTCTTT
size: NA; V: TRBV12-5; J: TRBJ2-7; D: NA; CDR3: CASGLGDSPYEQYF; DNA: TGTGCTAGTGGTTTGGGCGACAGTCCGTACGAGCAGTACTTC
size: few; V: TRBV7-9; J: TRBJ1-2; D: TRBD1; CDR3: CASSSGDRVRGYTF; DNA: TGTGCCAGCAGCTCCGGGGACAGGGTGAGGGGCTACACCTTC
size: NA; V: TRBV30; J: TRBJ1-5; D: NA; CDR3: CAWSLRDGNQPQHF; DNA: TGTGCCTGGAGTTTAAGGGACGGCAATCAGCCCCAGCATTTT
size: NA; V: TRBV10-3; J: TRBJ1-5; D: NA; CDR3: CAISESWAEGNQPQHF; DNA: TGTGCCATCAGTGAGTCGTGGGCGGAGGGCAATCAGCCCCAGCATTTT
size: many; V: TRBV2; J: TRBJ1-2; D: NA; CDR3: CASSAQHGANYGYTF; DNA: TGTGCCAGCAGCGCTCAGCACGGAGCTAACTATGGCTACACCTTC
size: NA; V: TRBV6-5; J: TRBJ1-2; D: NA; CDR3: CASSGTLANYGYTF; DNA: TGTGCCAGCAGTGGAACTCTAGCTAACTATGGCTACACCTTC
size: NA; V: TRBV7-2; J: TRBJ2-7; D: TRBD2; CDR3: CASSLALGLAGADQTYEQYF; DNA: TGTGCCAGCAGCTTAGCCCTGGGGTTAGCGGGGGCCGATCAGACCTACGAGCAGTACTTC
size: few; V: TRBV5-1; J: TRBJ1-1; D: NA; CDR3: CASSFGFSSDDTEAFF; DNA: TGCGCCAGCAGCTTTGGGTTTTCTTCAGACGACACTGAAGCTTTCTTT
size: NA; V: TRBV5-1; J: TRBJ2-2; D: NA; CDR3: CASSWYTGELFF; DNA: TGCGCCAGCAGCTGGTACACCGGGGAGCTGTTTTTT
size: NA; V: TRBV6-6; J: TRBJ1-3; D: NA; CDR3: CASSYAGFGNTIYF; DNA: TGTGCCAGCAGTTATGCAGGGTTTGGAAACACCATATATTTT
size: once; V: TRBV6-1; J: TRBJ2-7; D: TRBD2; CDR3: CASSEWASGYEQYF; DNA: TGTGCCAGCAGTGAATGGGCTAGCGGGTACGAGCAGTACTTC
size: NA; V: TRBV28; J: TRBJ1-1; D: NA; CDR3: CASSPPGGNTEAFF; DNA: TGTGCCAGCAGTCCCCCGGGAGGGAACACTGAAGCTTTCTTT
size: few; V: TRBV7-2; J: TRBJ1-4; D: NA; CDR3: CASSSRASNEKLFF; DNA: TGTGCCAGCAGCTCACGGGCGTCAAATGAAAAACTGTTTTTT
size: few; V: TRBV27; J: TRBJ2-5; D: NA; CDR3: CASGYLTQYF; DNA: TGTGCCAGCGGCTACTTGACCCAGTACTTC
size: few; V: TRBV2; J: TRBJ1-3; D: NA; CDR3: CASSSDWDSGNTIYF; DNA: TGTGCCAGCAGTTCAGACTGGGACTCTGGAAACACCATATATTTT
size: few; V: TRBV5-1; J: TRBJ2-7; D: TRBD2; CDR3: CASSRGTSRYEQYF; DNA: TGCGCCAGCAGCCGTGGGACTAGTCGTTACGAGCAGTACTTC
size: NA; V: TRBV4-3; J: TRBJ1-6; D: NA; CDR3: CASSPVGGSSYNSPLHF; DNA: TGCGCCAGCAGCCCCGTGGGGGGTTCATCATATAATTCACCCCTCCACTTT
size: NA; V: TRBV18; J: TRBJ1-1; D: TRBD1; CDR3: CASSPGQVNTEAFF; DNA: TGTGCCAGCTCCCCGGGACAGGTGAACACTGAAGCTTTCTTT
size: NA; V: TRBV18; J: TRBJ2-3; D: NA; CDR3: CASSPRPSTDTQYF; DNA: TGTGCCAGCTCACCACGGCCGTCGACAGATACGCAGTATTTT
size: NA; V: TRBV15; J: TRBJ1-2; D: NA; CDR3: CATSSRLGGYTF; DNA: TGTGCCACCAGCAGCCGGTTGGGCGGCTACACCTTC
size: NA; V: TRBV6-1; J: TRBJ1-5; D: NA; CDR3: CASSGQDNSNQPQHF; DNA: TGTGCCAGCAGTGGACAGGACAATAGCAATCAGCCCCAGCATTTT
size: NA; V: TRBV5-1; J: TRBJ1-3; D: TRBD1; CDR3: CASSSGQGGNTIYF; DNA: TGCGCCAGCAGCTCGGGACAGGGGGGAAACACCATATATTTT
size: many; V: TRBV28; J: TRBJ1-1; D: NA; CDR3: CASSRLGVNTEAFF; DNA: TGTGCCAGCAGTCGGCTGGGAGTGAACACTGAAGCTTTCTTT
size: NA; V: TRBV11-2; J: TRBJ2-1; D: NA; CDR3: CASSFVSNEQFF; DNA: TGTGCCAGCAGCTTCGTAAGCAATGAGCAGTTCTTC
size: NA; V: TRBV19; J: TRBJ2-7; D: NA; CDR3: CATTAEGRGSYEQYF; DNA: TGTGCCACAACGGCGGAGGGCAGGGGATCCTACGAGCAGTACTTC
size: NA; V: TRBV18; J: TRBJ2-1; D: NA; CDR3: CASSPRSRAYNEQFF; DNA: TGTGCCAGCTCACCGAGATCGCGAGCTTACAATGAGCAGTTCTTC
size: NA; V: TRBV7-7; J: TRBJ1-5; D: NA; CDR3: CASSEGPNQPQHF; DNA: TGTGCTAGCAGCGAGGGCCCCAATCAGCCCCAGCATTTT
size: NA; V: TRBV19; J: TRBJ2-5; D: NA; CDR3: CASSMDLLETQYF; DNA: TGTGCCAGTAGTATGGACCTGTTGGAGACCCAGTACTTC
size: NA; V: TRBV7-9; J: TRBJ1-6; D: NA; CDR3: CASSLGKSNSPLHF; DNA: TGTGCCAGCAGCTTAGGGAAAAGTAATTCACCCCTCCACTTT
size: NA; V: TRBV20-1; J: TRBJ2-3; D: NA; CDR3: CSADAITQYF; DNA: TGCAGTGCTGATGCTATTACGCAGTATTTT
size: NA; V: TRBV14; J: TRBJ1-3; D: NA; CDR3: CASSLIGSGNTIYF; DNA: TGTGCCAGCAGCCTGATCGGATCTGGAAACACCATATATTTT
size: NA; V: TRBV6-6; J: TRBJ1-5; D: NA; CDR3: CARLCQPQHF; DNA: TGTGCCCGCCTATGTCAGCCCCAGCATTTT
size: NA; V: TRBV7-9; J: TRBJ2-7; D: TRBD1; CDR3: CASRPGQGLYEQYF; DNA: TGTGCCAGCAGACCGGGACAGGGGCTTTACGAGCAGTACTTC
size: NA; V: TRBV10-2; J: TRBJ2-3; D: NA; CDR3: CASSASTDTQYF; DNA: TGCGCCAGCAGTGCTAGCACAGATACGCAGTATTTT
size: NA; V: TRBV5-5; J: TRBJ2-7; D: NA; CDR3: CASSLAVHLGQGTYEQYF; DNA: TGTGCCAGCAGCTTGGCCGTTCACCTCGGCCAGGGTACCTACGAGCAGTACTTC
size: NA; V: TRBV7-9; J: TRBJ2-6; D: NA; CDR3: CASSADTGTGANVLTF; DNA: TGTGCCAGCAGCGCCGACACAGGGACCGGGGCCAACGTCCTGACTTTC
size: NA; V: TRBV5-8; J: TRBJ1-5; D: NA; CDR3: CASSESIGSNQPQHF; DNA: TGTGCCAGCAGCGAAAGCATTGGGAGCAATCAGCCCCAGCATTTT
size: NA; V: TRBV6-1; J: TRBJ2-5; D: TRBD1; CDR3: CASRYRGEETQYF; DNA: TGTGCCAGCAGGTACAGGGGGGAAGAGACCCAGTACTTC
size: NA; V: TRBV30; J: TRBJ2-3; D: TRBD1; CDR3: CAWSVQGRGLREDTQYF; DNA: TGTGCCTGGAGTGTACAGGGCAGGGGGCTACGGGAGGATACGCAGTATTTT
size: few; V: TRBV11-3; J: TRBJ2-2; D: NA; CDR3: CASSSSSWGELFF; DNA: TGTGCCAGCAGCTCTTCTAGCTGGGGGGAGCTGTTTTTT
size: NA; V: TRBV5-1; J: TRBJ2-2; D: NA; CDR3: CASSLGGQRLNGELFF; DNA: TGCGCCAGCAGCTTAGGGGGGCAACGCCTAAACGGGGAGCTGTTTTTT
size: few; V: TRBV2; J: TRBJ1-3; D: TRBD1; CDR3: CASSEAGQGNTIYF; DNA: TGTGCCAGCAGTGAAGCGGGACAGGGGAACACCATATATTTT
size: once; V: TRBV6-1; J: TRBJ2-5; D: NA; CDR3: CASLSRVSQETQYF; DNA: TGTGCCAGCCTATCGCGGGTTTCCCAAGAGACCCAGTACTTC
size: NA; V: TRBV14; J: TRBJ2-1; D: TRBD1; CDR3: CASSQERGDRPIRNEQFF; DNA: TGTGCCAGCAGCCAAGAGAGAGGGGACAGACCCATAAGAAATGAGCAGTTCTTC
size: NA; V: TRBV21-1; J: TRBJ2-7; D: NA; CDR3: CASSNRDRDYYEQYF; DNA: TGTGCCAGCAGCAACCGGGACAGGGATTACTACGAGCAGTACTTC